This T cell receptor (beta chain) was captured in a study of molecular identifiers for immune sequencing clone quantification (dated by TCRdb to about 2018). Background on the whole study: For a replicate experiment, RNA from roughly 18,000 or 92,000 naive CD8 T cells was divided into five aliquots, and four of the five aliquots were sequenced. The study was a methods study using CD8 T cells to benchmark molecular-identifier clustering-based TCR repertoire sequencing (MIDCIRS) and TCR RNA copy counting.

This clonotype has at least ten counts. Its recognized antigen is unknown. There are no base qualities to consult, and no much larger clone falls within one base. General conclusions and limits of the study: Naive libraries contained spiked-in Jurkat TCR RNA (around eleven copies' worth), which is not part of the donor repertoire. Modeling indicated around 3 TCR RNA copies recovered per cell, compared with around 9.8 by digital PCR, which implies a capture efficiency of around 31%. Highly expanded clone sizes could be underestimated if identical TCR molecules share a barcode. Spiked-in Jurkat TCR RNA equal to a single cell's worth was reported to be detectable even within 1,100,000 naive CD8 T cells. When barcode sub-clustering was not used, chimeric consensus sequences inflated TCR diversity, with chimeras reaching as high as 47%. In CMV-specific effector cells, over 97% of molecules were held by clones above 20 RNA copies, whereas under 1% of molecules were held by such clones in naive cells.

Libraries of naive CD8 T cells were generated from roughly 18,000 to 920,000 sorted cells, with 10%, 30% or 50% of the purified RNA used. Naive CD8 T cells were FACS-sorted as CD8+CD4-CCR7+CD45RA+ on a BD FACSAria II into RLT Plus buffer. To test detection sensitivity, Jurkat RNA equivalent to more than 8 TCR copies was spiked into samples of roughly 18,000-1,000,000 naive CD8 T cells. Enrichment of CD8 T cells was done with RosetteSep CD8+ T Cell Enrichment Cocktail plus Ficoll-Paque, and ACK red cell lysis came afterward. Library method: PCR. Sequencing was carried out with a NextSeq 500. Bulk TCR libraries were prepared as previously described, using TCR primers listed in Table S5. The Qiagen AllPrep DNA/RNA kit was used to purify total RNA. Before analysis, reads from multiple sequencing runs of the same library were pooled. The study's own analysis went as follows. Reads were retained only if their TCR constant sequence matched exactly, and those retained reads were trimmed to 150 nt and grouped according to their 12-nt molecular barcodes. Reads in each barcode group were sub-clustered using a 15% Levenshtein threshold, and a quality-weighted consensus sequence was built for each RNA molecule. Non-functional sequences were removed, as were lower-count sequences one edit away from another. Based on a fit of two negative binomial distributions, barcode sub-clusters having less than 20% of the maximum read count were discarded. TCRdb applied fastp at Q25 and MiXCR to the public reads, then kept only in-frame beta chains. Each record represents a unique CDR3 protein, reported with the most common genes and DNA among its rows. These V and J calls rely on TCRdb rather than the paper's analysis. In all, the sample holds some 680,000 distinct CDR3 sequences, and less than 30% of those were seen once. 0.78% of the sample is held by the ten biggest clonotypes.

Sequencing used naive CD8+ T cells from blood, with Jurkat cell RNA spiked in. Interpreted using the paper, the cell subset or site label stands for: FACS-sorted CD8+CD4-CCR7+CD45RA+ naive T cells. The sequence came from a human donor in good health. Some libraries in this study had Jurkat cell RNA spiked in.

The DNA reads as follows: TGTGCCAGCAGTTCGGAGGGTGAACGAGAAAAACTGTTTTTT. Its coded protein is CASSSEGEREKLFF. Recombination linked TRBV7-9 to TRBJ1-4; no D gene call is confident. From the germline V gene (reference sequence), CDR1 is SEHNR and CDR2 is FQNEAQ. Trimming costs V 6 bases and J 8 bases, and their ends lie 16 bases apart. The CDR3 spans 14 residues, from the cysteine through the phenylalanine. The kept DNA is CDR3 alone, 42 bases in frame from the first base.